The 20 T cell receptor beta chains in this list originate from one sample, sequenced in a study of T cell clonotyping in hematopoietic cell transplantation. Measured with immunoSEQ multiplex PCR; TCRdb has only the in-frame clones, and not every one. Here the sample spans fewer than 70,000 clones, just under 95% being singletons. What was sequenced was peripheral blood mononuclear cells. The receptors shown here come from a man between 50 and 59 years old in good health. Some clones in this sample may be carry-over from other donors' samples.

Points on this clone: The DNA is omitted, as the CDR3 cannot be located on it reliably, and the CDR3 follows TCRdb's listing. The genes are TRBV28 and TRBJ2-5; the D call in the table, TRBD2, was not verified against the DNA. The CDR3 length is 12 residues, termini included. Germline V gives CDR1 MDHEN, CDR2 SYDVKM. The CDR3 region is CASSTSGETQYF.

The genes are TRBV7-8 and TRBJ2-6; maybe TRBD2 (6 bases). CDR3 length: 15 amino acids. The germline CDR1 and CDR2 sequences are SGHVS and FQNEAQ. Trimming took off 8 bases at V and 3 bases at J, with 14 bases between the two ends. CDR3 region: CASGSGAGGANVLTF. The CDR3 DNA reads TGTGCCAGCGGATCCGGAGCGGGTGGGGCCAACGTCCTGACTTTC.

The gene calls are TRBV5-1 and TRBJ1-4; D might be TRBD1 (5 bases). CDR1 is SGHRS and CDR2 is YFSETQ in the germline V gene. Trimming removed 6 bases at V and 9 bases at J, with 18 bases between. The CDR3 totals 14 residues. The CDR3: CASKDSQGDQKLFF. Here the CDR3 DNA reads TGCGCCAGCAAGGACTCCCAGGGCGATCAAAAACTGTTTTTT.

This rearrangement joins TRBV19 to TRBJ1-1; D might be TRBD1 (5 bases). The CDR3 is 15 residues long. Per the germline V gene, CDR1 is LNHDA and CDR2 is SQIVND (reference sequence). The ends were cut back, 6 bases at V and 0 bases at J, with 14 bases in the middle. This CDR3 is CASRWGPGVNTEAFF. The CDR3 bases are TGTGCCAGTAGATGGGGACCCGGCGTGAACACTGAAGCTTTCTTT.

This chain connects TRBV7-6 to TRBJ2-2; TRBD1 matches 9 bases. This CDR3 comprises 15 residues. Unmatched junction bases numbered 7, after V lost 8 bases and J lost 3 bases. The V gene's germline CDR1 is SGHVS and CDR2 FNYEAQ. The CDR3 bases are TGTGCCAGCGTCATGCGGACAGGGGACACCGGGGAGCTGTTTTTT. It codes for CASVMRTGDTGELFF.

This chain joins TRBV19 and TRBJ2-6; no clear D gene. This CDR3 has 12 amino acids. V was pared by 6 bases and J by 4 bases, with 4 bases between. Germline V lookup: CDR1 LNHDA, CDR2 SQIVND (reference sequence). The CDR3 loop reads CASRGGANVLTF. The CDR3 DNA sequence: TGTGCCAGTAGGGGCGGGGCCAACGTCCTGACTTTC.

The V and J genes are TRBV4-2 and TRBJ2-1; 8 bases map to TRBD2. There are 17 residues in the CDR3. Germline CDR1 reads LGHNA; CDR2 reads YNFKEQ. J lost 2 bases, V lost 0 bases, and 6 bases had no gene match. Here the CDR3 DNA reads TGTGCCAGCAGCCAAGATTTGGCGGGAGGACCCTACAATGAGCAGTTCTTC. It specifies CASSQDLAGGPYNEQFF.

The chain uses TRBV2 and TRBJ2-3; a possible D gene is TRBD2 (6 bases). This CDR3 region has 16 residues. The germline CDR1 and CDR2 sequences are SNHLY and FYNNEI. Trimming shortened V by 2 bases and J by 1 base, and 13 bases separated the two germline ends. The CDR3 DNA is TGTGCCAGCAGTGAACCCCCCGGCGGGGGCACAGATACGCAGTATTTT. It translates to CASSEPPGGGTDTQYF.

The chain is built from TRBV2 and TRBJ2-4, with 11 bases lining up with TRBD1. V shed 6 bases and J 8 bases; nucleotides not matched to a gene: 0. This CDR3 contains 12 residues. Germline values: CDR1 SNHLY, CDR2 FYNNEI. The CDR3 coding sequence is TGTGCCAGCAGGGACAGGGGGCACATTCAGTACTTC. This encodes CASRDRGHIQYF.

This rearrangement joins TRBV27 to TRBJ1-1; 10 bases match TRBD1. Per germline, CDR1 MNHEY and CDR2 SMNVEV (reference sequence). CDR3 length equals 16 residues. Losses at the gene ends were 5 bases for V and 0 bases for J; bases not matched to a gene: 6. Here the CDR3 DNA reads TGTGCCAGCAGTCAACGGACAGGGGGATTGAACACTGAAGCTTTCTTT. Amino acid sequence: CASSQRTGGLNTEAFF.

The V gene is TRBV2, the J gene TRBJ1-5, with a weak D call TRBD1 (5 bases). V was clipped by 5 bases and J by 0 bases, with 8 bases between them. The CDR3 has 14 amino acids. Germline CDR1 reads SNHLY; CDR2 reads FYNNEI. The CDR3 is CASSLGVSNQPQHF. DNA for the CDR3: TGTGCCAGCAGTTTGGGGGTTAGCAATCAGCCCCAGCATTTT. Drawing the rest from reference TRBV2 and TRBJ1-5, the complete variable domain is EPEVTQTPSHQVTQMGQEVILRCVPISNHLYFYWYRQILGQKVEFLVSFYNNEISEKSEIFDDQFSVERPDGSNFTLKIRSTKLEDSAMYFCASSLGVSNQPQHFGDGTRLSIL.

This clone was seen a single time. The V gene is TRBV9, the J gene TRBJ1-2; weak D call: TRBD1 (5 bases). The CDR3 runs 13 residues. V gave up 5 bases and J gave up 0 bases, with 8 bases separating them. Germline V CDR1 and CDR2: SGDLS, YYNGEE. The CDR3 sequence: CASRPGPNYGYTF. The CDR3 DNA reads TGTGCCAGCAGACCGGGGCCTAACTATGGCTACACCTTC.

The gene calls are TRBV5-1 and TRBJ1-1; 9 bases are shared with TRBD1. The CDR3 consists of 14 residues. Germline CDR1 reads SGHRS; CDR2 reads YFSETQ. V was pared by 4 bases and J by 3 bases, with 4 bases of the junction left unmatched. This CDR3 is CASSPDRGDTEAFF. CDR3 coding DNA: TGCGCCAGCAGCCCGGACAGGGGAGACACTGAAGCTTTCTTT. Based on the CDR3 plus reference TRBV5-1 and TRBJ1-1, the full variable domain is KAGVTQTPRYLIKTRGQQVTLSCSPISGHRSVSWYQQTPGQGLQFLFEYFSETQRNKGNFPGRFSGRQFSNSRSEMNVSTLELGDSALYLCASSPDRGDTEAFFGQGTRLTVV.

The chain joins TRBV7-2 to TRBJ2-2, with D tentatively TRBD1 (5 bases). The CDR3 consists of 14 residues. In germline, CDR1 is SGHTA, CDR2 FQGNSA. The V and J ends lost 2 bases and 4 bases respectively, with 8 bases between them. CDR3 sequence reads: CASSLSQGTGELFF. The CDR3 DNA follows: TGTGCCAGCAGCTTAAGCCAGGGCACCGGGGAGCTGTTTTTT.

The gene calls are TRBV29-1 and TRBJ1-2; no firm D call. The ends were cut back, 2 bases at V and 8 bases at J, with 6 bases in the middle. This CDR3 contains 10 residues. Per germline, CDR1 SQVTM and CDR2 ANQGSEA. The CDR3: CSVEHRGYTF. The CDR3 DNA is TGCAGCGTTGAACATAGGGGCTACACCTTC.

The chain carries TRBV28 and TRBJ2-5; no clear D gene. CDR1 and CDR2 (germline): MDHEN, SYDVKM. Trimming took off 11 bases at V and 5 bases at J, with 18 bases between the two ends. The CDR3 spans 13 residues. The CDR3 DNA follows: TGTGCCCCCTGGGCCCCCTCCGGGGAGACCCAGTACTTC. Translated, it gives CAPWAPSGETQYF.

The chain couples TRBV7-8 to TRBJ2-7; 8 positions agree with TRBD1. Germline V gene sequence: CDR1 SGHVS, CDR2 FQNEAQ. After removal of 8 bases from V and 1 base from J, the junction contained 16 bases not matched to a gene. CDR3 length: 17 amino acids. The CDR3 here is CASVLSLPGQESYEQYF. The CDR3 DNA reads TGTGCCAGCGTCCTGTCACTTCCGGGACAGGAGTCCTACGAGCAGTACTTC. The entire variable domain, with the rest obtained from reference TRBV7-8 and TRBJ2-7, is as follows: GAGVSQSPRYKVAKRGQDVALRCDPISGHVSLFWYQQALGQGPEFLTYFQNEAQLDKSGLPSDRFFAERPEGSVSTLKIQRTQQEDSAVYLCASVLSLPGQESYEQYFGPGTRLTVT.

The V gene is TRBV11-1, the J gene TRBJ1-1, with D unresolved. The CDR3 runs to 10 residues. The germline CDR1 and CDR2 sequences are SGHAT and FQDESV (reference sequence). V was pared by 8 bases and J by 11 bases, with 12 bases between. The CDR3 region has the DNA TGTGCCAGCGGAAGGGATCGCGCTTTCTTT. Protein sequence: CASGRDRAFF.

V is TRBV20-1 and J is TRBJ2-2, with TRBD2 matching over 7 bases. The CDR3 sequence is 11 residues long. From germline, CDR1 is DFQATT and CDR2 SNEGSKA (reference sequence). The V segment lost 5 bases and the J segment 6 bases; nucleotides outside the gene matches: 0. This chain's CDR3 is CSAGGAGELFF. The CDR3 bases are TGCAGTGCTGGGGGGGCCGGGGAGCTGTTTTTT.

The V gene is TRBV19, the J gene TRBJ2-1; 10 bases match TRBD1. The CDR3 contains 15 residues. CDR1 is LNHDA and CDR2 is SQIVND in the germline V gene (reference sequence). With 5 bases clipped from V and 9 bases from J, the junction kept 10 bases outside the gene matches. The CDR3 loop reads CASSRGQGLYGEQFF. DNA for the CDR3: TGTGCCAGTAGTCGGGGACAGGGGCTGTACGGTGAGCAGTTCTTC.